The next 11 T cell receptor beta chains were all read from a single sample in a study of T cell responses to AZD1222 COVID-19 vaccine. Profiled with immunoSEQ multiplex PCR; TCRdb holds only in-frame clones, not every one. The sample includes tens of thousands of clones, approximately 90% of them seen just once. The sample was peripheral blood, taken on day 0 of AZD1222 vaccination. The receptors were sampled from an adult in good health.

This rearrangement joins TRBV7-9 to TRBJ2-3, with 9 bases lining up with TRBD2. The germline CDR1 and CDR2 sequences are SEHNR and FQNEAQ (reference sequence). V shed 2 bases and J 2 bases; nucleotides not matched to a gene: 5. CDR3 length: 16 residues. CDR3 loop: CASSLRAGGPTDTQYF. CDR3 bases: TGTGCCAGCAGCTTAAGAGCGGGGGGCCCCACAGATACGCAGTATTTT.

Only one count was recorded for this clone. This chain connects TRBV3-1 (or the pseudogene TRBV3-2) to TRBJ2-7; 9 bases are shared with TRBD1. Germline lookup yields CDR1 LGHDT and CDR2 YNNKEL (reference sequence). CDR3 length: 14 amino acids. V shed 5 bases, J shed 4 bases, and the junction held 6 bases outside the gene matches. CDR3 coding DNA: TGTGCCAGCAGCTCAGGACAGGGGCGATACGAGCAGTACTTC. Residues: CASSSGQGRYEQYF.

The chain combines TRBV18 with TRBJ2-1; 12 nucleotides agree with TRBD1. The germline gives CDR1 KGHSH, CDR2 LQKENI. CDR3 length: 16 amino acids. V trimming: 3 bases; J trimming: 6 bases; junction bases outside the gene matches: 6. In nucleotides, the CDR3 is TGTGCCAGCTCACCGGCGGGACAGGGGGCGCCCAATGAGCAGTTCTTC. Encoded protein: CASSPAGQGAPNEQFF.

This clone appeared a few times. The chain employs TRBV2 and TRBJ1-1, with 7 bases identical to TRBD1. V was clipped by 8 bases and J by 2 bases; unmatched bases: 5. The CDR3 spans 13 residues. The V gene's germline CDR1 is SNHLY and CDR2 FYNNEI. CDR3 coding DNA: TGTGCCAGCGGGGACAGCCTTAACACTGAAGCTTTCTTT. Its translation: CASGDSLNTEAFF.

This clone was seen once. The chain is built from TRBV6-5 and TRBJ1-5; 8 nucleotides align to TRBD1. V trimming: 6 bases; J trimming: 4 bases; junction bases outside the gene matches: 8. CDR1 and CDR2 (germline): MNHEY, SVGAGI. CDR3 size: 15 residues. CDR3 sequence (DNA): TGTGCCAGCAGGACAGGGGTATTCTCAAATCAGCCCCAGCATTTT. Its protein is CASRTGVFSNQPQHF.

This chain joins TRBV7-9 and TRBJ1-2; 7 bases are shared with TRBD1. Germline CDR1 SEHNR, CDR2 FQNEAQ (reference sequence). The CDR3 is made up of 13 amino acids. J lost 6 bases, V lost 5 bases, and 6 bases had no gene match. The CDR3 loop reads CASSVTGVDGYTF. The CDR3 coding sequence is TGTGCCAGCAGCGTTACAGGGGTCGATGGCTACACCTTC. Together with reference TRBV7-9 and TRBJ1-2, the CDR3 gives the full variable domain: DTGVSQNPRHKITKRGQNVTFRCDPISEHNRLYWYRQTLGQGPEFLTYFQNEAQLEKSRLLSDRFSAERPKGSFSTLEIQRTEQGDSAMYLCASSVTGVDGYTFGSGTRLTVV.

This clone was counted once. The chain's CDR3 is CASSELGGLTNEKLFF. In nucleotides, the CDR3 is TGTGCCAGCAGTGAACTGGGGGGGTTAACTAATGAAAAACTGTTTTTT. V usage is TRBV2 and J usage is TRBJ1-4, with TRBD1 as a possible D gene (5 bases). The V and J ends lost 2 bases and 1 base respectively, with 11 bases between them. The germline V gene encodes CDR1 SNHLY and CDR2 FYNNEI. The length of the CDR3 is 16 residues.

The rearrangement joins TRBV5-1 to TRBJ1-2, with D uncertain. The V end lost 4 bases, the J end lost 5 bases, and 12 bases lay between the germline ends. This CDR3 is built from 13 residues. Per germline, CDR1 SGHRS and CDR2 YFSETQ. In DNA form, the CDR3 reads TGCGCCAGCAGCCCGGACGGACGATATGGCTACACCTTC. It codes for CASSPDGRYGYTF. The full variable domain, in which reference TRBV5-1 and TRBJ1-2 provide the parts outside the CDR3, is KAGVTQTPRYLIKTRGQQVTLSCSPISGHRSVSWYQQTPGQGLQFLFEYFSETQRNKGNFPGRFSGRQFSNSRSEMNVSTLELGDSALYLCASSPDGRYGYTFGSGTRLTVV.

CDR3 amino acids: CASSVRQGTTGELFF. The CDR3 coding sequence is TGTGCCAGCAGTGTCAGACAGGGTACCACCGGGGAGCTGTTTTTT. The chain carries TRBV2 and TRBJ2-2, with 7 bases lining up with TRBD1. In germline, CDR1 is SNHLY, CDR2 FYNNEI. CDR3 length: 15 residues. V dropped 4 bases and J dropped 4; count of bases not matched to a gene: 6.

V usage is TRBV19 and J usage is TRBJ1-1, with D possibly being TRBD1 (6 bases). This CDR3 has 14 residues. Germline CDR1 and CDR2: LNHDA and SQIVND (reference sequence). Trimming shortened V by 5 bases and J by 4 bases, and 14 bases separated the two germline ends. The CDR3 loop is CASSYLGGATEAFF. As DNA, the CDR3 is TGTGCCAGTAGTTACCTGGGGGGGGCCACTGAAGCTTTCTTT. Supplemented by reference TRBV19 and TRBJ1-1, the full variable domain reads DGGITQSPKYLFRKEGQNVTLSCEQNLNHDAMYWYRQDPGQGLRLIYYSQIVNDFQKGDIAEGYSVSREKKESFPLTVTSAQKNPTAFYLCASSYLGGATEAFFGQGTRLTVV.

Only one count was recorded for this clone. The CDR3 protein is CAWSTGVGEKLFF. CDR3 DNA sequence: TGTGCCTGGAGTACAGGGGTTGGGGAAAAACTGTTTTTT. The V and J genes are TRBV30 and TRBJ1-4; the match to TRBD1 covers 7 bases. The germline gives CDR1 GTSNPN, CDR2 SVGIG (reference sequence). Trimming took 2 bases from V and 8 from J; bases not matched to a gene: 5. This CDR3 is 13 amino acids long.